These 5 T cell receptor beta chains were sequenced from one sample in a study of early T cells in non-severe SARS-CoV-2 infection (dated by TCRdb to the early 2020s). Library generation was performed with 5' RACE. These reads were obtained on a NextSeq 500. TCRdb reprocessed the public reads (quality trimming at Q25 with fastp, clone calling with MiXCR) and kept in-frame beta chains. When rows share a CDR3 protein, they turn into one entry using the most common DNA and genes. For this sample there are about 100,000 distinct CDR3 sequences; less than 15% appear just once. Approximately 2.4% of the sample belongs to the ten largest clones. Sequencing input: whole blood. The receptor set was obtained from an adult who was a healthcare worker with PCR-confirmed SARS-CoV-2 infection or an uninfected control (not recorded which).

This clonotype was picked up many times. The DNA of the CDR3 is TGTGCCAGCAGCTTTAACGGGGGGGCGACGGAGCAGTTCTTC. The encoded protein is CASSFNGGATEQFF. This sequence joins TRBV11-2 and TRBJ2-1, with 8 positions matching TRBD2. Germline CDR1 is SGHAT and CDR2 is FQNNGV. The CDR3 covers 14 residues. The ends lost 3 bases at V and 10 bases at J; junction bases unmatched: 8.

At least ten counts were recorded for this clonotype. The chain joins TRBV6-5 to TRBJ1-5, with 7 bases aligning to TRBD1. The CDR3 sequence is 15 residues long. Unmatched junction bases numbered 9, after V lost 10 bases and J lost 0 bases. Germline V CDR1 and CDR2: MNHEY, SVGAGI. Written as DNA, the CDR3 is TGTGCCACCAGACAGGGATTGAATAGCAATCAGCCCCAGCATTTT. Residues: CATRQGLNSNQPQHF.

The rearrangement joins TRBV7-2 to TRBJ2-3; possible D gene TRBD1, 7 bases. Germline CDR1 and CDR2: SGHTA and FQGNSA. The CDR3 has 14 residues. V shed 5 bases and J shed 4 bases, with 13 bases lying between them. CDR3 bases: TGTGCCAGCAGCAGCAGGGGGGCCGCAGATACGCAGTATTTT. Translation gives CASSSRGAADTQYF.

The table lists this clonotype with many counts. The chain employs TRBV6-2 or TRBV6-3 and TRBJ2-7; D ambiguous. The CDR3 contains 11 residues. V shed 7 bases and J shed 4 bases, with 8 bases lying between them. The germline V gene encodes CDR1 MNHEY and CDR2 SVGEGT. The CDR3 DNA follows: TGTGCCAGCAAACTGTCGTACGAGCAGTACTTC. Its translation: CASKLSYEQYF.

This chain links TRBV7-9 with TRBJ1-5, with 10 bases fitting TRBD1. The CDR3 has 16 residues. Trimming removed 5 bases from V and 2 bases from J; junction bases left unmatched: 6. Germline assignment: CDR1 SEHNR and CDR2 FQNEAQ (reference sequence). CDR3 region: CASSRTGTGGNQPQHF. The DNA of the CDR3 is TGTGCCAGCAGCCGAACCGGGACAGGGGGCAATCAGCCCCAGCATTTT.